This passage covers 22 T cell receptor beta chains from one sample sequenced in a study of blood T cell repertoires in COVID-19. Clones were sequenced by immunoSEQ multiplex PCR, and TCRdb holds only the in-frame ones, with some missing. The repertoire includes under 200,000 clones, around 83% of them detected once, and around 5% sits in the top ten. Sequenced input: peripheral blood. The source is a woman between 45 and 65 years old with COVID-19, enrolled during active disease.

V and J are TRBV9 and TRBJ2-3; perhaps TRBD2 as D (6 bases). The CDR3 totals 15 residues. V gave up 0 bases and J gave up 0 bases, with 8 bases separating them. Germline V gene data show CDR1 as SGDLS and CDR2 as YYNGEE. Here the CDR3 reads CASSVDGLSTDTQYF. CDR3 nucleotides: TGTGCCAGCAGCGTAGATGGACTAAGCACAGATACGCAGTATTTT.

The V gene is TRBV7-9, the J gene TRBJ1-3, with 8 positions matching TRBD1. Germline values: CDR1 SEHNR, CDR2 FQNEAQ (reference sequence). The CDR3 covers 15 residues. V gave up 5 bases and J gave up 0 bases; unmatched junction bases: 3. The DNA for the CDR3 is TGTGCCAGCAGCGGAACAGGGGGCTCTGGAAACACCATATATTTT. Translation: CASSGTGGSGNTIYF.

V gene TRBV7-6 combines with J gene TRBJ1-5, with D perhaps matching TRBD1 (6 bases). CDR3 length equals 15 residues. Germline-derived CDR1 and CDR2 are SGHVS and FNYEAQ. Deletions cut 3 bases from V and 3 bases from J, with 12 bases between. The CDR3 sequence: CASSFRKGDNQPQHF. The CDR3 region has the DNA TGTGCCAGCAGCTTCAGGAAGGGGGACAATCAGCCCCAGCATTTT.

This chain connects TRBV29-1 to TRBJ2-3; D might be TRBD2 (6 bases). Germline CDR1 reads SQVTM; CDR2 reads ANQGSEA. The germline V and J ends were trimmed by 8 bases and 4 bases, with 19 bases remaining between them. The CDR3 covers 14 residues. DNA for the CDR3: TGCAGCACTCAGAGGGAGGCCTCGCCAGATACGCAGTATTTT. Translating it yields CSTQREASPDTQYF.

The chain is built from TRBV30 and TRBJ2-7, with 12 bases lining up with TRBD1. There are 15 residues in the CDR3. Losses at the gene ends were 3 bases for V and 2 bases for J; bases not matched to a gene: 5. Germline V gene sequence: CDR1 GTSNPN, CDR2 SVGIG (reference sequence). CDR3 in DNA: TGTGCCTGGAGGGGGGGACAGGGGGCTGCCTACGAGCAGTACTTC. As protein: CAWRGGQGAAYEQYF.

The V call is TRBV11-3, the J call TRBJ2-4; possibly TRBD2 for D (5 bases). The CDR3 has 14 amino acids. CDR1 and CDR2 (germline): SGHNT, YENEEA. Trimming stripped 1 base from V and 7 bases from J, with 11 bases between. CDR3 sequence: CASSLGTGGNIQYF. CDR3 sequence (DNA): TGTGCCAGCAGCTTAGGGACCGGCGGGAACATTCAGTACTTC.

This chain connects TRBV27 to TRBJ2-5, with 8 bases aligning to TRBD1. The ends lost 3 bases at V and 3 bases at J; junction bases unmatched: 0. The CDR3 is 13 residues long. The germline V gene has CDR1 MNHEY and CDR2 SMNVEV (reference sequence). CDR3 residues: CASSLTGEETQYF. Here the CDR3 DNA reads TGTGCCAGCAGTTTGACAGGGGAAGAGACCCAGTACTTC.

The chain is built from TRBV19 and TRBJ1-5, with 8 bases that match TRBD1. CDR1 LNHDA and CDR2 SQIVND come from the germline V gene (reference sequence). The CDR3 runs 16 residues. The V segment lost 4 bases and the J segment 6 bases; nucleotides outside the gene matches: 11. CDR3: CASSTSGQGEGQPQHF. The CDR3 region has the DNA TGTGCCAGTAGTACCTCAGGACAGGGAGAGGGTCAGCCCCAGCATTTT.

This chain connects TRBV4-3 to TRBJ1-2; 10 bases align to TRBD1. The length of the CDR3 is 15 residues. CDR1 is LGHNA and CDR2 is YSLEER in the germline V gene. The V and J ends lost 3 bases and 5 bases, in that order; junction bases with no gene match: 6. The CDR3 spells CASSQEGQGGYGYTF. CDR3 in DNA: TGCGCCAGCAGCCAGGAAGGACAGGGGGGTTATGGCTACACCTTC.

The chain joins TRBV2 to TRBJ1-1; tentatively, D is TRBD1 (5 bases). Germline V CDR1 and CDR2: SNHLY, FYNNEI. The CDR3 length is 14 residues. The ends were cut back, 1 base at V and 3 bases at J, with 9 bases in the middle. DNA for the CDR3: TGTGCCAGCAGTGAAGGGAAAGGGGACACTGAAGCTTTCTTT. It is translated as CASSEGKGDTEAFF.

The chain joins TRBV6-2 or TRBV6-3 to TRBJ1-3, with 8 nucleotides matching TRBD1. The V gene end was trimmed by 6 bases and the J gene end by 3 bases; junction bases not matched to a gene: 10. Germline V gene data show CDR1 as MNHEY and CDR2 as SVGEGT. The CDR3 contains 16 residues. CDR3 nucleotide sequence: TGTGCCAGCAGCTCCGGGACAGGAGTTCTTGGAAACACCATATATTTT. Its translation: CASSSGTGVLGNTIYF.

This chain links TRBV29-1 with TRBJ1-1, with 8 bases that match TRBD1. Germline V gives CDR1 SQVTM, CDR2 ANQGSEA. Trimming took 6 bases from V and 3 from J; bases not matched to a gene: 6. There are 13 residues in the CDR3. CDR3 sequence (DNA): TGCAGCGTGGGGGGACAGGCGGACACTGAAGCTTTCTTT. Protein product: CSVGGQADTEAFF.

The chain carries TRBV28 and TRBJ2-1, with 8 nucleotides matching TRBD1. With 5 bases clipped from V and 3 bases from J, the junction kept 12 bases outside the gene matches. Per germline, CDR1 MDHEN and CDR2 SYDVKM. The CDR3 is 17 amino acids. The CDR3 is CASSPMPDRGFYNEQFF. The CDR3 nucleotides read TGTGCCAGCAGTCCTATGCCCGACAGGGGTTTCTACAATGAGCAGTTCTTC.

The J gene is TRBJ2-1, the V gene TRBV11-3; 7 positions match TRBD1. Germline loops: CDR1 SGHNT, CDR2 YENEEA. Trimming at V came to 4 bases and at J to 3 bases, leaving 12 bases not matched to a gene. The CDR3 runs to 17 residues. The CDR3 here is CASSSRDRENLYNEQFF. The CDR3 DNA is TGTGCCAGCAGCTCTCGGGACAGAGAAAACCTCTACAATGAGCAGTTCTTC.

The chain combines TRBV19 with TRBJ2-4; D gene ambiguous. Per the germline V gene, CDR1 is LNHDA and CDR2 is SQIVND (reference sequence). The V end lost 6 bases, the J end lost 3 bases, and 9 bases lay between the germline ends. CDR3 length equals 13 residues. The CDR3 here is CASRAADKNIQYF. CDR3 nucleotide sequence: TGTGCCAGTAGGGCTGCTGACAAAAACATTCAGTACTTC.

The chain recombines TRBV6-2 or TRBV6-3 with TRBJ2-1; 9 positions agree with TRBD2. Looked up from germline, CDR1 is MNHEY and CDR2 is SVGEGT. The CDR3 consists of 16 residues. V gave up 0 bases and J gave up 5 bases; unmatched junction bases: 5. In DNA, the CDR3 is TGTGCCAGCAGTTACTCCGCTAGCGGGGATCACAATGAGCAGTTCTTC. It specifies CASSYSASGDHNEQFF.

The CDR3 region is CASSQRDYLTGELFF. DNA of the CDR3: TGTGCCAGCAGCCAGAGGGACTACCTGACCGGGGAGCTGTTTTTT. V usage is TRBV3-1 (or the pseudogene TRBV3-2) and J usage is TRBJ2-2, with 7 bases matching TRBD2. The CDR3 spans 15 residues. Germline assignment: CDR1 LGHDT and CDR2 YNNKEL (reference sequence). J lost 5 bases, V lost 3 bases, and 6 bases had no gene match.

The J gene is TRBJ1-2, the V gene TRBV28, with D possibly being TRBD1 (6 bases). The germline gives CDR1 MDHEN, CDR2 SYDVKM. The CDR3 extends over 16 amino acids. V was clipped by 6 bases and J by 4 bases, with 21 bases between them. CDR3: CASSFTQDSPFYGYTF. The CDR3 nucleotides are TGTGCCAGCAGCTTCACACAGGACAGCCCTTTCTATGGCTACACCTTC.

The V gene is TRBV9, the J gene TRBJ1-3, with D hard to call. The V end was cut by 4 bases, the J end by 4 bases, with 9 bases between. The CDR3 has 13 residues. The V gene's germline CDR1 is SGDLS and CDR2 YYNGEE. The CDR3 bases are TGTGCCAGCAGCCTGAGTTCCGGAAACACCATATATTTT. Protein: CASSLSSGNTIYF.

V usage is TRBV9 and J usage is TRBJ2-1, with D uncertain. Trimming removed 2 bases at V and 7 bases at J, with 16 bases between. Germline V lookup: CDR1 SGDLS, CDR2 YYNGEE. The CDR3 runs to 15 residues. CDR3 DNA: TGTGCCAGCAGCGTGACGGGTCCTCTTTGGAATGAGCAGTTCTTC. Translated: CASSVTGPLWNEQFF.

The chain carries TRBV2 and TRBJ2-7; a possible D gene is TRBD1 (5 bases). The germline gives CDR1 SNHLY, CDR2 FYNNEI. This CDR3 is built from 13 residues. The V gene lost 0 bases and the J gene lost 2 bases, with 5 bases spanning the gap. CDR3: CASSEAGPYEQYF. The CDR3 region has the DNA TGTGCCAGCAGTGAAGCGGGGCCCTACGAGCAGTACTTC.

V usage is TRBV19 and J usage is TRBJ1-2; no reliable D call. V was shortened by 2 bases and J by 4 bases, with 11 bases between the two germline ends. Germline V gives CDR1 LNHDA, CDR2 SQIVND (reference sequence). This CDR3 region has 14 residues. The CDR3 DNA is TGTGCCAGTAGTATAAGTCACAACGCCTATGGCTACACCTTC. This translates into CASSISHNAYGYTF.